The sequence of this TCR beta chain was determined in a study of Graves' ophthalmopathy and Graves' hyperthyroidism. The germline V gene has CDR1 LNHNV and CDR2 YYDKDF (reference sequence). The CDR3 runs 15 residues. V lost 1 base, J lost 2 bases, and 11 bases lay in between. As regards this clonotype: Its antigen remains unknown.

Amplification of TCR beta CDR3 regions used RNA transcripts. HTBI primers primed a first-round RT-PCR, and a second-round multiplex PCR followed. Via MiXCR, TCRdb re-called the multiplex PCR reads, giving one row per CDR3 protein. The sample has about 700,000 distinct CDR3 sequences, more than 40% seen once. The study's findings and limits: Most clonotypes expanded in thyroid above 0.001 frequency were present in blood too.

Patients were diagnosed from clinical symptoms, serum thyroxine, TRAb, thyroid ultrasound and orbital computed tomography. From fresh peripheral blood, 8 to 10 ml in volume, the PBMCs were obtained. The rearrangement joins TRBV15 to TRBJ2-5; D might be TRBD1 (5 bases). The sequencing input was peripheral blood. The sequence was obtained from an adult man with Graves' ophthalmopathy. The CDR3 protein is CATSRGYDSQETQYF. CDR3 coding DNA: TGTGCCACCAGCAGAGGTTACGACAGTCAAGAGACCCAGTACTTC.